This TCR beta chain originates from a study of beta chain features in type 1 diabetes. This CDR3 has 14 residues. CDR1 is LGHNA and CDR2 is YNFKEQ in the germline V gene. V was cut by 0 bases and J by 3 bases, with 8 bases left in between. The investigators reverse transcribed all of the isolated RNA, so they sequenced expressed TCRB transcripts. Assay used: immunoSEQ multiplex PCR; TCRdb lists only in-frame clones, some missing. The sample contains some 400,000 clones, approximately 15% of which appear only once. This clone was counted a few times. Its antigen remains unidentified. Study findings and constraints: The VDJ junctions of type 1 diabetes patients carried fewer insertions and more deletions.

Sequencing was performed on naive CD4+ T cells from blood. This clonotype originated in a woman aged 18-35 years in good health. The J gene is TRBJ2-5, the V gene TRBV4-2; no clear D. For the CDR3, the DNA is TGTGCCAGCAGCCAAGAATTACGGGAAGAGACCCAGTACTTC. This translates into CASSQELREETQYF.